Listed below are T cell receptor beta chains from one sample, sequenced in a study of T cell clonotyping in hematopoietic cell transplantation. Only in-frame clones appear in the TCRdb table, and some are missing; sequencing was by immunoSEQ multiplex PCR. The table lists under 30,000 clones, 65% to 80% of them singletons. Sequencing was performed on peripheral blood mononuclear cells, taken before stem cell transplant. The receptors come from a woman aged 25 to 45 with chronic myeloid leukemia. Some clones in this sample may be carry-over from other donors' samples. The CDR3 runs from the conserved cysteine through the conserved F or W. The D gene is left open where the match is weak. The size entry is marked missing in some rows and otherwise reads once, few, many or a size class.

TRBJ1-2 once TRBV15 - TGTGCCACCAGCAGAGACCCGGGGGATCATGGCTACACCTTC CATSRDPGDHGYTF
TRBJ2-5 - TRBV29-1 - TGCAGCGTTCTAGGGGCCGGACAGCAAGAGGTCCAGTACTTC CSVLGAGQQEVQYF
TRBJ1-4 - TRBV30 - TGTGCCTGGAGTCCGAACTTGGCCAAGGCGCCCGAAAAACTGTTTTTT CAWSPNLAKAPEKLFF
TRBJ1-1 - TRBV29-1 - TGCAGCGTTGGAGAGGTCCCGCTTGAAGCTTTCTTT CSVGEVPLEAFF
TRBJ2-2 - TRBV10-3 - TGTGCCATCACAGGGGCTCCCACCGGGGAGCTGTTTTTT CAITGAPTGELFF
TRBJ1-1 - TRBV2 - TGTGCCAGCAGTAGGACGAACACTGAAGCTTTCTTT CASSRTNTEAFF
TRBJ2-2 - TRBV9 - TGTGCCAGCAGCGTAGGATTAGGCCTCACCGGGGAGCTGTTTTTT CASSVGLGLTGELFF
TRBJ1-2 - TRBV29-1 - TGCAGCGTTGATGGAGGGGAACTCTATGGCTACACCTTC CSVDGGELYGYTF
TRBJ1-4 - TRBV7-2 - TGTGCCAGCAGCTCCAGGGGAGGGAGTGAAAAACTGTTTTTT CASSSRGGSEKLFF
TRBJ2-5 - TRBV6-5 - TGTGCCAGCAGAAGCGGGCGGTTCCAAGAGACCCAGTACTTC CASRSGRFQETQYF
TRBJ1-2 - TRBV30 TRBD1 TGTGCCTGGAGTTGGGACAGGTATAACTATGGCTACACCTTC CAWSWDRYNYGYTF
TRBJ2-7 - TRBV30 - TGTGCCTGGAACAACCACGGGGCAGGCTCCTACGAGCAGTACTTC CAWNNHGAGSYEQYF
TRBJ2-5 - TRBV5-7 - TGTGCCAGCAGCTTGAAAAGCAGTCAGGGGTTACTTCAAGAGACCCAGTACTTC CASSLKSSQGLLQETQYF
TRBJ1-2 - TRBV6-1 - TGTGCCAGCAGTGATGTTGCCCTCTATGGCTACACCTTC CASSDVALYGYTF
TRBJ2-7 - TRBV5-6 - TGTGCCAGCAGCTTGTACGGGATGGCCTACGAGCAGTACTTC CASSLYGMAYEQYF
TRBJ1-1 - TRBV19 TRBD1 TGTGCCAGTAGTATAGTACACAGGGGGCTCAGCACTGAAGCTTTCTTT CASSIVHRGLSTEAFF
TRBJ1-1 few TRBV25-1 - TGTGCCAGCAGAAGGGGGAACACTGAAGCTTTCTTT CASRRGNTEAFF
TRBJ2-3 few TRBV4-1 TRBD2 TGCGCCAGCAGCCACGGGACTAGTGTCACAGATACGCAGTATTTT CASSHGTSVTDTQYF
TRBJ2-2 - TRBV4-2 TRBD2 TGTGCCAGCAGCCAAGATGTGGCTAGCGGGGGCTACACCGGGGAGCTGTTTTTT CASSQDVASGGYTGELFF
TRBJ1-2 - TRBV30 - TGTGCCTGGAGTGTACCCGGGCCCCGCTGCACCTTC CAWSVPGPRCTF
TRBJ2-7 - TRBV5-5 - TGTGCCAGCAGCTTGTCGGGCGGAACTTACTACGAGCAGTACTTC CASSLSGGTYYEQYF
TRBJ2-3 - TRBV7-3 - TGTGCCAGCAGCTTAATCGGCAACACAGATACGCAGTATTTT CASSLIGNTDTQYF
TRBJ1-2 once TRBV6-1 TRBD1 TGTGCCAGCAGTGAACACGGGCAGGCTAGGGGACAGGGTTGCACCTTC CASSEHGQARGQGCTF
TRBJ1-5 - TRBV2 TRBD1 TGTGCCAGCAGTGGCCGACAGGGACGTCAGCCCCAGCATTTT CASSGRQGRQPQHF
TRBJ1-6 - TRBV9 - TGTGCCAGCAGCGTAGTGGGCGGATCACCCCTCCACTTT CASSVVGGSPLHF
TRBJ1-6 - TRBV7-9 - TGTGCCAGCACCTTATGGACAGAAACCTATAATTCACCCCTCCACTTT CASTLWTETYNSPLHF
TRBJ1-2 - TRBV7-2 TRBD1 TGTGCCAGCAGCACCCAAACAGGGGACGCCTATGGCTACACCTTC CASSTQTGDAYGYTF
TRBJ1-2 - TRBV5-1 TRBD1 TGCGCCAGCAGCCCCGGACAGGCTAGGGACTATGGCTACACCTTC CASSPGQARDYGYTF
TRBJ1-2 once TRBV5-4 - TGTGCCAGCAGCTTGATACGGACACCGAACTATGGCTACACCTTC CASSLIRTPNYGYTF
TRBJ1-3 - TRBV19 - TGTGCCAGTAGAAGTCGGGCAGGGACTGGAAACACCATATATTTT CASRSRAGTGNTIYF
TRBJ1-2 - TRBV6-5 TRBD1 TGTGCCAGCAGTTTCCTGACAGGGGGTACCAATGGCTACACCTTC CASSFLTGGTNGYTF
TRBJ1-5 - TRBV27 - TGTGCCAGCAGTTTATTTCGGGGTCCCAATCAGCCCCAGCATTTT CASSLFRGPNQPQHF
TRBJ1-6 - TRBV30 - TGTGCCTGGAGTAGTGTGACAGTCAGCTCCTATAATTCACCCCTCCACTTT CAWSSVTVSSYNSPLHF
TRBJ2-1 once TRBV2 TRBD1 TGTGCCAGCAACCGGGACAGGGGTGTGTCGGTCGAGCAGTTCTTC CASNRDRGVSVEQFF
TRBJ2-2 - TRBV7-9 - TGTGCCAGCAGCCTCTTGACAGGCTTCACCGGGGAGCTGTTTTTT CASSLLTGFTGELFF
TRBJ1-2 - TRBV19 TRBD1 TGTGCCACCCAAACGGGACAGGGGAACTATGGCTACACCTTC CATQTGQGNYGYTF
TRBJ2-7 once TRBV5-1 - TGCGCCAGCAGCAAAACTAGAGGGCCCTACGAGCAGTACTTC CASSKTRGPYEQYF
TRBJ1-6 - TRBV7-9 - TGTGCCAGCAGCTTAATTGGGGCGAGCGGATCACCCCTCCACTTT CASSLIGASGSPLHF
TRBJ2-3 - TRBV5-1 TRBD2 TGCGCCAGCAGCCCAGGGACTAGCGGGGGCACAGATACGCAGTATTTT CASSPGTSGGTDTQYF
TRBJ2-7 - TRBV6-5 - TGTGCCAGCAGTCAGGGTGGGCTAGATGTTGTGCAGTACTTC CASSQGGLDVVQYF
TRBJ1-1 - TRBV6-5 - TGTGCCAGCAGTTACTGGTTGAACACTGAAGCTTTCTTT CASSYWLNTEAFF
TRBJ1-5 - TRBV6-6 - TGTGCCAGCAACTATCAGGGGCAGCCCCAGCATTTT CASNYQGQPQHF
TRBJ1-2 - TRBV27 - TGTGCCAGCAGCCTTGGATTGGGGGGCGATGGCTACACCTTC CASSLGLGGDGYTF
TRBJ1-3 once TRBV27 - TGTGCCAGCAGTTTATCCATGGGGCTAAGAAACACCATATATTTT CASSLSMGLRNTIYF
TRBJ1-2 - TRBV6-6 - TGTGCCAGCAGTTGGCAGGGCGATGGCTACACCTTC CASSWQGDGYTF
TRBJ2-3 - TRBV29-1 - TGCAGCGTTAACCCGGGAGCTAGCACAGATACGCAGTATTTT CSVNPGASTDTQYF
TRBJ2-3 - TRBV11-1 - TGTGCCAGCAGCCACACTCATGATAAGGAGTATTTT CASSHTHDKEYF
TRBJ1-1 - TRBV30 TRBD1 TGTGCCTGGAGTGGTCTCGGTCAGGGGGGCGCTGAAGCTTTCTTT CAWSGLGQGGAEAFF
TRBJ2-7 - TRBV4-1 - TGCGCCAGCAGCCAAGCCCACCAAAGCTCCTACGAGCAGTACTTC CASSQAHQSSYEQYF
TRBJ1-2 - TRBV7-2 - TGTGCCAGCAGCTTAGAGGGGCCATATGCCGGCTACACCTTC CASSLEGPYAGYTF
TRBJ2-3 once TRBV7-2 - TGTGCCAGCAGCTTAGGAATAGTTCTCCCAGATACGCAGTATTTT CASSLGIVLPDTQYF
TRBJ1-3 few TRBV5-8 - TGTGCCAGCAGCATTTGGTCTGGAAACACCATATATTTT CASSIWSGNTIYF
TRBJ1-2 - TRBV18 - TGTGCCAGCTCACCATCGCTTGACGGTGGCTACACCTTC CASSPSLDGGYTF